A single sample is the source of the 28 T cell receptor beta chains below, sequenced in a study of blood T cell repertoires in COVID-19. Assay: immunoSEQ multiplex PCR; the TCRdb copy retains only in-frame clones and omits some. The sample carries about 270,000 clones, approximately 86% recorded once. Source material: PBMCs or T cells enriched from blood (not recorded which). Receptors originate from a woman aged 18-29 years who had recovered from COVID-19.

This chain links TRBV4-1 with TRBJ2-1; 7 positions match TRBD2. V was clipped by 0 bases and J by 3 bases; unmatched bases: 8. The CDR3 is 17 amino acids. Germline CDR1 and CDR2: MGHRA and YSYEKL. DNA for the CDR3: TGCGCCAGCAGCCAAGATATTTTCGGCGGGGGCTACAATGAGCAGTTCTTC. This gives the protein CASSQDIFGGGYNEQFF.

The V gene is TRBV4-2, the J gene TRBJ2-1, with TRBD2 matching 12 bases. Trimming took 1 base from V and 9 from J; bases not matched to a gene: 4. Germline values: CDR1 LGHNA, CDR2 YNFKEQ. The CDR3 covers 15 residues. CDR3 sequence: CASSQGLAGEVEQFF. DNA for the CDR3: TGTGCCAGCAGCCAAGGACTAGCGGGAGAGGTTGAGCAGTTCTTC.

The gene calls are TRBV2 and TRBJ2-5; TRBD2 matches at 7 bases. Germline-derived CDR1 and CDR2 are SNHLY and FYNNEI. The CDR3 is 15 residues long. Losses at the gene ends were 4 bases for V and 5 bases for J; bases not matched to a gene: 10. The CDR3 sequence is CASSAWVAGEETQYF. The CDR3 DNA sequence: TGTGCCAGCAGTGCTTGGGTGGCGGGGGAGGAGACCCAGTACTTC.

This clone was found once. The chain uses TRBV10-1 and TRBJ2-7; 10 bases are shared with TRBD2. The CDR3 loop spans 15 amino acids. Germline trimming cut 3 bases from V and 6 bases from J; bases unmatched to any gene: 8. Germline V gene lookup returns CDR1 WNHNN and CDR2 SYGVQD (reference sequence). The DNA of the CDR3 is TGCGCCAGCAGTGATTCGCGTAGCGGGAGGAGCGAGCAGTACTTC. As protein: CASSDSRSGRSEQYF.

The chain is built from TRBV19 and TRBJ1-4; possible D gene TRBD1, 5 bases. Germline V gene sequence: CDR1 LNHDA, CDR2 SQIVND (reference sequence). V was pared by 6 bases and J by 8 bases, with 16 bases between. This CDR3 has 14 amino acids. The CDR3 DNA reads TGTGCCAGTAGCAACGGGGGATTACAGGAAAAACTGTTTTTT. The encoded protein is CASSNGGLQEKLFF.

This chain uses TRBV5-1 with TRBJ1-3; D not certain. The CDR3 loop spans 13 amino acids. V lost 3 bases and J 3 bases, leaving 7 bases between the germline ends. The germline gives CDR1 SGHRS, CDR2 YFSETQ. The CDR3 reads CASSSGVGNTIYF. The CDR3 nucleotides are TGCGCCAGCAGCTCGGGTGTTGGAAACACCATATATTTT.

This clone was seen a handful of times. The chain joins TRBV5-4 to TRBJ2-7; 10 nucleotides agree with TRBD2. This CDR3 has 15 amino acids. Trimming cost V 0 bases and J 3 bases; bases outside gene matches: 3. Looked up from germline, CDR1 is SGHNT and CDR2 is YYREEE (reference sequence). CDR3 DNA sequence: TGTGCCAGCAGCTTGGGCAGCGGGGGGGTCTACGAGCAGTACTTC. This sequence encodes CASSLGSGGVYEQYF.

The rearrangement uses TRBV27 and TRBJ1-6; D is unclear. Trimming pared 3 bases from V and 8 bases from J, leaving 11 bases between. CDR1 MNHEY and CDR2 SMNVEV come from the germline V gene (reference sequence). The CDR3 loop spans 14 amino acids. The DNA for the CDR3 is TGTGCCAGCAGTTTTGGGGTAGCGGATTCACCCCTCCACTTT. It translates to CASSFGVADSPLHF.

A few counts support this clone. The rearrangement links TRBV10-1 to TRBJ1-1; D remains unclear. Per the germline V gene, CDR1 is WNHNN and CDR2 is SYGVQD (reference sequence). CDR3 size: 14 residues. V gave up 3 bases and J gave up 6 bases, with 14 bases separating them. CDR3 nucleotide sequence: TGCGCCAGCAGTGATGGGAGGAAGTCCTCTGAAGCTTTCTTT. Translating it yields CASSDGRKSSEAFF.

In nucleotides, the CDR3 is TGCAGCGTTGGAGTTTTCGGTGAAGCTTTCTTT. It codes for CSVGVFGEAFF. This rearrangement joins TRBV29-1 to TRBJ1-1; no definite D call. Trimming removed 4 bases from V and 7 bases from J, with 10 bases in between. Germline loops: CDR1 SQVTM, CDR2 ANQGSEA. This CDR3 has 11 amino acids.

The chain carries TRBV19 and TRBJ2-1; perhaps TRBD1 as D (10 bases). The CDR3 covers 18 residues. Germline V lookup: CDR1 LNHDA, CDR2 SQIVND (reference sequence). V gave up 4 bases and J gave up 9 bases, with 28 bases separating them. This chain's CDR3 is CASSTPLRGGTGVGEQFF. CDR3 DNA sequence: TGTGCCAGTAGTACCCCTTTGCGGGGGGGGACAGGGGTCGGTGAGCAGTTCTTC.

V gene TRBV19 combines with J gene TRBJ2-7; D not certain. This CDR3 has 16 amino acids. Deletions cut 5 bases from V and 2 bases from J, with 19 bases between. Germline CDR1 is LNHDA and CDR2 is SQIVND (reference sequence). CDR3 in DNA: TGTGCCAGTAGTCTTTGGCCCACACAAACACCCTACGAGCAGTACTTC. This encodes CASSLWPTQTPYEQYF.

The chain is built from TRBV5-6 and TRBJ2-7; 10 bases agree with TRBD1. CDR1 and CDR2 (germline): SGHDT, YYEEEE. The CDR3 extends over 18 amino acids. V gave up 3 bases and J gave up 6 bases; unmatched junction bases: 18. The CDR3 is CASSWRTGGTGANIEQYF. CDR3 sequence (DNA): TGTGCCAGCAGCTGGAGGACGGGTGGGACAGGGGCAAATATCGAGCAGTACTTC.

The chain links TRBV6-2 or TRBV6-3 to TRBJ1-4, with 7 bases lining up with TRBD1. Trimming at V came to 3 bases and at J to 5 bases, leaving 12 bases not matched to a gene. The CDR3 totals 17 residues. The germline gives CDR1 MNHEY, CDR2 SVGEGT. The CDR3: CASSYPSLDRKNEKLFF. CDR3 DNA sequence: TGTGCCAGCAGTTATCCAAGTCTGGACAGGAAAAATGAAAAACTGTTTTTT.

The chain joins TRBV29-1 to TRBJ2-1; 14 positions match TRBD2. Germline CDR1 is SQVTM and CDR2 is ANQGSEA. The CDR3 extends over 19 amino acids. V lost 7 bases, J lost 0 bases, and 14 bases stayed unmatched. The CDR3 DNA follows: TGCAGCGCTCTCTCCTGGACTAGCGGGAGGACCTTCTCCTACAATGAGCAGTTCTTC. Its protein product is CSALSWTSGRTFSYNEQFF.

For this clone: The sample contains more than one DNA sequence encoding this CDR3. V is TRBV5-1 and J is TRBJ2-7; 9 bases agree with TRBD1. The germline V gene encodes CDR1 SGHRS and CDR2 YFSETQ. The junction had 0 bases not matched to a gene; V was cut back by 0 bases and J by 2 bases. The CDR3 contains 14 residues. CDR3 nucleotide sequence: TGCGCCAGCAGCTTGGGACAGGGGGCCTACGAGCAGTACTTC. It is translated as CASSLGQGAYEQYF.

CDR3 bases: TGCAGTGCTAGTCGCGGCAGAGGGCAGGCTGAAGCTTTCTTT. The encoded protein is CSASRGRGQAEAFF. V gene TRBV20-1 combines with J gene TRBJ1-1, with D unclear. Between the trimmed V and J ends, which lost 3 bases and 6 bases, there was a span of 17 bases. The CDR3 length is 14 residues. Per the germline V gene, CDR1 is DFQATT and CDR2 is SNEGSKA (reference sequence).

The chain couples TRBV27 to TRBJ2-1, with 8 bases fitting TRBD2. Germline V gene data show CDR1 as MNHEY and CDR2 as SMNVEV (reference sequence). J gave up 1 base and V 4 bases, and 0 bases lay outside the gene matches. CDR3 length: 14 amino acids. CDR3 nucleotide sequence: TGTGCCAGCAGTTCTAGCGGGTCCTACAATGAGCAGTTCTTC. Protein sequence: CASSSSGSYNEQFF.

The chain combines TRBV19 with TRBJ2-7; 7 bases match TRBD1. The germline V gene encodes CDR1 LNHDA and CDR2 SQIVND (reference sequence). The CDR3 contains 14 residues. The V gene end was trimmed by 3 bases and the J gene end by 2 bases; junction bases not matched to a gene: 4. The CDR3 DNA reads TGTGCCAGTAGTATGGGGACAGCTACCTACGAGCAGTACTTC. Its translation: CASSMGTATYEQYF. The full variable domain, with the rest looked up from reference TRBV19 and TRBJ2-7, is DGGITQSPKYLFRKEGQNVTLSCEQNLNHDAMYWYRQDPGQGLRLIYYSQIVNDFQKGDIAEGYSVSREKKESFPLTVTSAQKNPTAFYLCASSMGTATYEQYFGPGTRLTVT.

The V and J genes are TRBV5-5 and TRBJ2-3, with D unresolved. CDR3 length: 15 amino acids. Germline CDR1 is SGHKS and CDR2 is YYEKEE (reference sequence). Deletions cut 3 bases from V and 0 bases from J, with 11 bases between. The DNA for the CDR3 is TGTGCCAGCAGCTCTATGACATGGAGCACAGATACGCAGTATTTT. It specifies CASSSMTWSTDTQYF.

The chain uses TRBV2 and TRBJ1-4, with D unresolved. This CDR3 is built from 16 residues. V was cut by 2 bases and J by 8 bases, with 18 bases left in between. Germline V lookup: CDR1 SNHLY, CDR2 FYNNEI. The CDR3 nucleotides are TGTGCCAGCAGTGAACTATGGTACGGGAACGGGGAAAAACTGTTTTTT. Protein: CASSELWYGNGEKLFF. The whole variable domain, remainder taken from reference TRBV2 and TRBJ1-4, is EPEVTQTPSHQVTQMGQEVILRCVPISNHLYFYWYRQILGQKVEFLVSFYNNEISEKSEIFDDQFSVERPDGSNFTLKIRSTKLEDSAMYFCASSELWYGNGEKLFFGSGTQLSVL.

This clone showed up just once. Other DNA variants within this sample encode the same CDR3. This chain links TRBV27 with TRBJ1-1; no reliable D call. Germline CDR1 MNHEY, CDR2 SMNVEV (reference sequence). V was pared by 2 bases and J by 1 base, with 5 bases between. The length of the CDR3 is 13 residues. CDR3 bases: TGTGCCAGCAGTTTAGGCCCGAACACTGAAGCTTTCTTT. Its protein product is CASSLGPNTEAFF.

A note on this clone: At one end the junction does not follow the germline gene, possibly because of a read error. The chain combines TRBV28 with TRBJ2-1; 8 positions match TRBD2. Germline V lookup: CDR1 MDHEN, CDR2 SYDVKM. The CDR3 consists of 16 residues. CDR3 region: CASRSKRESSYNERFF. In DNA, the CDR3 is TGTGCCAGCAGATCAAAGCGGGAGAGCTCCTACAATGAGCGGTTCTTC.

This clone appeared once. The chain combines TRBV3-1 (or the pseudogene TRBV3-2) with TRBJ1-2; 9 bases map to TRBD1. V shed 1 base, J shed 4 bases, and the junction held 1 base outside the gene matches. This CDR3 has 14 residues. Germline V CDR1 and CDR2: LGHDT, YNNKEL (reference sequence). The CDR3 here is CASSQVDRGYGYTF. The CDR3 DNA reads TGTGCCAGCAGCCAAGTGGACAGGGGCTATGGCTACACCTTC.

The J gene is TRBJ2-7, the V gene TRBV3-1 (or the pseudogene TRBV3-2); D possibly corresponds to TRBD1 (5 bases). Trimming cost V 4 bases and J 0 bases, with 10 bases left between them. The V gene's germline CDR1 is LGHDT and CDR2 YNNKEL (reference sequence). The length of the CDR3 is 14 residues. As DNA, the CDR3 is TGTGCCAGCAGCCTGGACACCCGCTCCTACGAGCAGTACTTC. Amino acid sequence: CASSLDTRSYEQYF.

The chain is built from TRBV20-1 and TRBJ1-5, with 9 bases fitting TRBD1. Germline CDR1 and CDR2: DFQATT and SNEGSKA (reference sequence). The CDR3 runs to 15 residues. V lost 3 bases, J lost 5 bases, and 8 bases stayed unmatched. CDR3: CSASVGTGRDQPQHF. The CDR3 DNA reads as TGCAGTGCTAGTGTAGGGACAGGGAGGGATCAGCCCCAGCATTTT.

The chain joins TRBV25-1 to TRBJ1-4, with a tentative D call TRBD1 (6 bases). The V end lost 4 bases, the J end lost 8 bases, and 17 bases lay between the germline ends. The germline V gene has CDR1 MGHDK and CDR2 SYGVNS. This CDR3 contains 15 residues. CDR3 sequence: CASSARQELGEKLFF. In DNA form, the CDR3 reads TGTGCCAGCAGTGCCCGACAGGAATTGGGCGAAAAACTGTTTTTT.

The V call is TRBV29-1, the J call TRBJ2-7; 9 bases align to TRBD2. V shed 7 bases, J shed 6 bases, and the junction held 7 bases outside the gene matches. The length of the CDR3 is 12 residues. Per the germline V gene, CDR1 is SQVTM and CDR2 is ANQGSEA. CDR3 sequence reads: CSGGLAGAEQYF. The CDR3 bases are TGCAGCGGGGGACTAGCCGGCGCCGAGCAGTACTTC.